The T cell receptor (beta chain) described here comes from a study of cytomegalovirus exposure and HLA in healthy donors. Study at large: The roughly 120 million unique TCR beta sequences, from roughly 170 million T cells, were found by an earlier analysis. The study, taken as a whole, reports: Apparent HLA restriction characterized most CMV-associated TCR beta chains in a later analysis. An analysis done earlier found most TCR beta V segments productive about 87% or about 30% of the time.

Trimming pared 1 base from V and 3 bases from J, leaving 4 bases between. CDR1 is WSHSY, CDR2 SAAADI, per germline. The CDR3 is 12 residues long. Concerning this clone itself: Its matching antigen is unknown.

PCR amplification relied on 60 Vbeta primers (plus 13 Jbeta primers). TCRdb's copy holds only in-frame clones and misses some; the assay was immunoSEQ multiplex PCR. Here the sample spans approximately 100,000 clones, approximately 80% being singletons. The sequenced sample was PBMCs. V and J are TRBV10-2 and TRBJ2-7; no reliable D call. The TCR sequence derives from a man younger than 30 in good health and CMV-seronegative. The CDR3 nucleotides read TGCGCCAGCAGTGAGTTCTTCTACGAGCAGTACTTC. Its protein is CASSEFFYEQYF.